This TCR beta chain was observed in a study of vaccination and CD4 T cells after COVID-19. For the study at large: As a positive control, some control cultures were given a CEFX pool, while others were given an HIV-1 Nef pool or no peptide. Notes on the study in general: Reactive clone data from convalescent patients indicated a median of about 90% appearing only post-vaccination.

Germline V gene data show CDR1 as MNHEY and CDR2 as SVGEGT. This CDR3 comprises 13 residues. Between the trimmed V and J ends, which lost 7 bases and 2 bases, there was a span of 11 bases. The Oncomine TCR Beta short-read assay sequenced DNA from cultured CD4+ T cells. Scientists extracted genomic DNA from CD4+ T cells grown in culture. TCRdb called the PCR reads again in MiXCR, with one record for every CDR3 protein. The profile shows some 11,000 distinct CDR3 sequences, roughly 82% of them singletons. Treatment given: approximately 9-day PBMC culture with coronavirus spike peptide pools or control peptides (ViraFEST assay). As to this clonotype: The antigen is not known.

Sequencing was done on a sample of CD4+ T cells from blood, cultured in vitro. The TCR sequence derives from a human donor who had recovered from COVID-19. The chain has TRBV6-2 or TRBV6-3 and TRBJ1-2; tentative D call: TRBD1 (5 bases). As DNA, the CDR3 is TGTGCCAGCAAGGGAGGGGCAAACTATGGCTACACCTTC. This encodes CASKGGANYGYTF.